Shown below are 6 T cell receptor beta chains from a single sample sequenced in a study of blood T cell repertoires in COVID-19. Sequenced by immunoSEQ multiplex PCR; TCRdb stores in-frame clones only, minus some. The sample carries 250,000 to 300,000 clones, 88% recorded once. Sequenced input: PBMCs or T cells enriched from blood (not recorded which). These receptor sequences come from an older woman in a cohort exposed to, infected with or recovered from COVID-19 (not recorded which).

The chain couples TRBV9 to TRBJ1-2; D uncertain. Trimming took off 4 bases at V and 8 bases at J, with 18 bases between the two ends. CDR3 length: 14 amino acids. Germline V gene data show CDR1 as SGDLS and CDR2 as YYNGEE. The chain's CDR3 is CASSPSPAGLGYTF. The CDR3 nucleotides are TGTGCCAGCAGCCCCTCCCCGGCGGGGTTGGGCTACACCTTC.

V is TRBV27 and J is TRBJ1-2, with 7 bases lining up with TRBD1. This CDR3 has 13 residues. The trim removed 0 bases at V and 8 bases at J, leaving 3 bases unmatched. CDR1 MNHEY and CDR2 SMNVEV come from the germline V gene (reference sequence). This chain's CDR3 is CASSLSTGTGYTF. CDR3 in DNA: TGTGCCAGCAGTTTATCGACAGGGACCGGCTACACCTTC.

This chain joins TRBV18 and TRBJ2-5, with 7 bases fitting TRBD2. CDR3 length equals 15 residues. Losses at the gene ends were 9 bases for V and 5 bases for J; bases not matched to a gene: 15. Germline values: CDR1 KGHSH, CDR2 LQKENI. The CDR3 sequence is CASSKREARSETQYF. CDR3 in DNA: TGTGCCAGTTCAAAGCGGGAAGCCCGTTCGGAGACCCAGTACTTC.

The V call is TRBV18, the J call TRBJ2-1; 7 positions match TRBD1. Germline lookup yields CDR1 KGHSH and CDR2 LQKENI. This CDR3 has 15 residues. Germline trimming cut 4 bases from V and 4 bases from J; bases unmatched to any gene: 7. The chain's CDR3 is CASSQGQPQYNEQFF. The CDR3 DNA reads as TGTGCCAGCTCACAGGGACAGCCTCAGTACAATGAGCAGTTCTTC.

V gene TRBV11-2 combines with J gene TRBJ1-2; 8 bases fit TRBD1. Germline V gene data show CDR1 as SGHAT and CDR2 as FQNNGV. CDR3 length: 14 residues. V gave up 6 bases and J gave up 8 bases; unmatched junction bases: 11. The CDR3 DNA sequence: TGTGCCAGCAGTCCCGACAGGGGTACCTACGGCTACACCTTC. This codes for CASSPDRGTYGYTF.

This chain connects TRBV19 to TRBJ1-2; 7 bases are shared with TRBD1. The CDR3 has 16 amino acids. With V trimmed by 2 bases and J by 6 bases, 12 bases remained unmatched. CDR1 is LNHDA and CDR2 is SQIVND in the germline V gene (reference sequence). CDR3 protein: CASSIQMQGRGNGYTF. The CDR3 nucleotides read TGTGCCAGTAGTATACAGATGCAGGGCAGGGGGAATGGCTACACCTTC.